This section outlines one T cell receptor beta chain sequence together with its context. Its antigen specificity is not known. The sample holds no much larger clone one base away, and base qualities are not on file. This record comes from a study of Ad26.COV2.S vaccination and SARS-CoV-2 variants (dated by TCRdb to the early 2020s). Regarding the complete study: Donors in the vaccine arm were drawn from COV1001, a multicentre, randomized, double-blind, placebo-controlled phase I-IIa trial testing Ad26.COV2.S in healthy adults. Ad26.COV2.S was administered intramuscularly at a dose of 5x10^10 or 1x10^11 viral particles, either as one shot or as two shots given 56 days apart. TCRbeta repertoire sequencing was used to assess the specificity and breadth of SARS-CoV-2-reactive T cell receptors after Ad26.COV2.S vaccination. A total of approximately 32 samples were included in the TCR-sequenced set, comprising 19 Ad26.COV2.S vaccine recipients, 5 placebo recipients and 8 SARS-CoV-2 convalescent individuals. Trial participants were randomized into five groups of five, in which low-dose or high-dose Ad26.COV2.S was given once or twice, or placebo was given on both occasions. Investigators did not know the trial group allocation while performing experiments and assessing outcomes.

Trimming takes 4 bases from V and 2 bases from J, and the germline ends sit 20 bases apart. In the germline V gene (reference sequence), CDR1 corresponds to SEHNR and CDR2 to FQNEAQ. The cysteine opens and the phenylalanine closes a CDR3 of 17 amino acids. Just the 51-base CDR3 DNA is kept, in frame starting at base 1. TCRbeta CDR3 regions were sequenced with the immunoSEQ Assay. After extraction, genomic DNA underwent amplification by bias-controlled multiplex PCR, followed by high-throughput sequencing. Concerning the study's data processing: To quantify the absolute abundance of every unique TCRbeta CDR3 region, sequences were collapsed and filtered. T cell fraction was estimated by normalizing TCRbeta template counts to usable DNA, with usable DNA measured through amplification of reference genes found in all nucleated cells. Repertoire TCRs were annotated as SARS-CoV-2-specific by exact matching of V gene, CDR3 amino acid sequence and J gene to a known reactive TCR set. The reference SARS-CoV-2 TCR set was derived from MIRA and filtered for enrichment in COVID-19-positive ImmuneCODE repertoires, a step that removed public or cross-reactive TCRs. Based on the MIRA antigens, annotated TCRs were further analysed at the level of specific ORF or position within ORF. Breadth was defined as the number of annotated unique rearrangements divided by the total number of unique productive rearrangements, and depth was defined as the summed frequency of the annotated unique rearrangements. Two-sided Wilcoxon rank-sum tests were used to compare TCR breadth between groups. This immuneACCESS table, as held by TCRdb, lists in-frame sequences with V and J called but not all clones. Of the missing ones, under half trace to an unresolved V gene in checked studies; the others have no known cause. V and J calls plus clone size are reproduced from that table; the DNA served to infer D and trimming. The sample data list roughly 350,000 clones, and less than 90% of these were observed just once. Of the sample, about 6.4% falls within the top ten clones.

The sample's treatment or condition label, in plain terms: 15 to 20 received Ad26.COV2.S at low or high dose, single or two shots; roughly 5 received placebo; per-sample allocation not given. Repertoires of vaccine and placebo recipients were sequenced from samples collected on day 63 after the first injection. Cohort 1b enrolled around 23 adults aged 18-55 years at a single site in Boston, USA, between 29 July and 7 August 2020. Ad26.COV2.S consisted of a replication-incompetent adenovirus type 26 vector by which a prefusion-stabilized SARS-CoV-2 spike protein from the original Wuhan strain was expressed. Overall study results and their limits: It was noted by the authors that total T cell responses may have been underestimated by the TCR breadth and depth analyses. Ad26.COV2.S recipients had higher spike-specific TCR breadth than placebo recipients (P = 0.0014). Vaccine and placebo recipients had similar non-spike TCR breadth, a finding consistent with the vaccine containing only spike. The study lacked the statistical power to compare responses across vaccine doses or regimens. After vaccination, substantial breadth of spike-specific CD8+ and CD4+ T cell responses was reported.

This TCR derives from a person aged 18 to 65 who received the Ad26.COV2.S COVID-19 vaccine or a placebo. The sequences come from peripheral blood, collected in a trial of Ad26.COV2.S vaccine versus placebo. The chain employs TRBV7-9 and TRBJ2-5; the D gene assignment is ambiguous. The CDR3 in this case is CASSSRGPSVNQETQYF. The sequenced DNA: TGTGCCAGCAGCTCGCGTGGACCGTCAGTAAATCAAGAGACCCAGTACTTC.